The sequence of this T cell receptor beta chain was determined in a study of T cell repertoires in cytomegalovirus infection. Study background: Evidence of both CMV infection and a matching HLA type came from public TCR beta signatures. Study-wide results and limits: CMV-specific TCR beta clonotypes restricted by HLA-C were the ones dominating the ex vivo response. Pooled public TCR beta family frequency picked out CMV carriers with the relevant HLA.

The CDR3 has 17 amino acids. V dropped 2 bases and J dropped 1; count of bases not matched to a gene: 8. Germline V gene sequence: CDR1 MNHEY, CDR2 SVGAGI. This clonotype has at least ten counts. Its antigen is not identified. In TCRdb, the reads were re-called with MiXCR into one record per CDR3 protein. Of over 200,000 distinct CDR3 sequences in the sample, approximately 13% were seen once. Sample: PBMCs. The chain couples TRBV6-5 to TRBJ2-3; 8 bases line up with TRBD1. The source is a human donor in good health (CMV status not recorded). Some clones in this sample may be carry-over from other donors' samples. The CDR3 is CASSYLFPGQGTDTQYF. The DNA of the CDR3 is TGTGCCAGCAGTTACCTCTTTCCGGGACAGGGCACAGATACGCAGTATTTT.